This T cell receptor beta chain comes out of a study of blood T cell repertoires in COVID-19. For this clone: Other DNA sequences in this specimen translate into the identical CDR3.

Only in-frame clones appear in the TCRdb table, and some are missing; sequencing was by immunoSEQ multiplex PCR. The data contain about 150,000 clones, around 88% of them seen just once; the ten biggest clones take up about 4.7%. The CDR3 consists of 14 residues. The trim removed 2 bases at V and 4 bases at J, leaving 4 bases unmatched. Germline V gene sequence: CDR1 MDHEN, CDR2 SYDVKM. The TCR was taken from a human donor in a cohort sampled during active COVID-19. The chain uses TRBV28 and TRBJ2-7; the match to TRBD1 covers 8 bases. The specimen was peripheral blood. CDR3 sequence reads: CASSLGQGAYEQYF. The CDR3 DNA sequence: TGTGCCAGCAGTTTAGGTCAGGGGGCTTACGAGCAGTACTTC.